The 11 T cell receptor beta chains in this list originate from one sample, sequenced in a study of graft-versus-host responses after intestinal transplantation. To release intraepithelial and lamina propria lymphocytes, the graft tissue was processed. Produced via immunoSEQ multiplex PCR; TCRdb's table is partial and in-frame only. The sample lists about 1,800 clones; almost 90% were seen once. The sequencing used ileum tissue, collected approximately 400 days after intestinal transplantation. The receptors come from a human patient who received an intestinal transplant, so some T cells may come from the graft donor.

The CDR3, as DNA: TGCAGCGTCGGAGGGCAGGGTAACTATGGCTACACCTTC. Amino acid sequence: CSVGGQGNYGYTF. V gene TRBV29-1 combines with J gene TRBJ1-2; weak D call: TRBD1 (5 bases). CDR3 length: 13 residues. CDR1 and CDR2 (germline): SQVTM, ANQGSEA. Trimming left V 6 bases short and J 1 base short, with 12 bases between.

This chain links TRBV7-9 with TRBJ2-7; D gene unclear. Germline V lookup: CDR1 SEHNR, CDR2 FQNEAQ (reference sequence). The V end lost 2 bases, the J end lost 0 bases, and 17 bases lay between the germline ends. The CDR3 spans 17 residues. The chain's CDR3 is CASSLSSGGLSSYEQYF. Here the CDR3 DNA reads TGTGCCAGCAGCTTATCCTCGGGCGGCTTAAGCTCCTACGAGCAGTACTTC. Complete variable domain (other parts from reference TRBV7-9 and TRBJ2-7): DTGVSQNPRHKITKRGQNVTFRCDPISEHNRLYWYRQTLGQGPEFLTYFQNEAQLEKSRLLSDRFSAERPKGSFSTLEIQRTEQGDSAMYLCASSLSSGGLSSYEQYFGPGTRLTVT.

The chain links TRBV11-2 to TRBJ1-6; maybe TRBD1 (6 bases). Germline-derived CDR1 and CDR2 are SGHAT and FQNNGV. Trimming pared 1 base from V and 10 bases from J, leaving 11 bases between. The length of the CDR3 is 14 residues. The CDR3 DNA reads TGTGCCAGCAGCTTAGGGACAGTAGGCTCACCCCTCCACTTT. This gives the protein CASSLGTVGSPLHF.

The chain couples TRBV6-1 to TRBJ2-1; 10 bases map to TRBD2. The germline CDR1 and CDR2 sequences are MNHNS and SASEGT. J was trimmed by 8 bases and V by 0 bases; bases with no gene match: 7. The CDR3 loop spans 16 amino acids. This CDR3 reads CASSEASSGRMDEQFF. The DNA of the CDR3 is TGTGCCAGCAGTGAAGCAAGTAGCGGGAGGATGGATGAGCAGTTCTTC.

The chain carries TRBV5-1 and TRBJ2-2, with TRBD2 matching 12 bases. The junction had 2 bases not matched to a gene; V was cut back by 0 bases and J by 5 bases. There are 16 residues in the CDR3. Looked up from germline, CDR1 is SGHRS and CDR2 is YFSETQ. The CDR3 DNA reads TGCGCCAGCAGCTTGGGGACTAGCGGGGCAACCGGGGAGCTGTTTTTT. It specifies CASSLGTSGATGELFF.

The CDR3 loop is CASSDGGHSYNEQFF. The CDR3 bases are TGTGCCAGCAGTGACGGGGGCCATTCCTACAATGAGCAGTTCTTC. The rearrangement links TRBV6-4 to TRBJ2-1, with D perhaps matching TRBD1 (6 bases). The V end was cut by 2 bases, the J end by 1 base, with 9 bases between. Per the germline V gene, CDR1 is MRHNA and CDR2 is SNTAGT. This CDR3 contains 15 residues.

The chain is built from TRBV5-1 and TRBJ2-7; TRBD1 aligns across 10 bases. J was trimmed by 6 bases and V by 4 bases; bases with no gene match: 7. The length of the CDR3 is 14 residues. CDR1 is SGHRS and CDR2 is YFSETQ in the germline V gene. As DNA, the CDR3 is TGCGCCAGCAGCCCGGGACAGGGGATCGGCGAGCAGTACTTC. The encoded protein is CASSPGQGIGEQYF.

The gene calls are TRBV30 and TRBJ1-3; no firm D call. Trimming took off 4 bases at V and 0 bases at J, with 10 bases between the two ends. This CDR3 region has 14 residues. Germline V CDR1 and CDR2: GTSNPN, SVGIG (reference sequence). The CDR3 DNA is TGTGCCTGGAATCCAGGATTCTCTGGAAACACCATATATTTT. This codes for CAWNPGFSGNTIYF.

The rearrangement links TRBV6-4 to TRBJ2-2; TRBD1 aligns across 11 bases. The CDR3 runs 15 residues. The trim removed 2 bases at V and 4 bases at J, leaving 0 bases unmatched. From germline, CDR1 is MRHNA and CDR2 SNTAGT. The CDR3 DNA follows: TGTGCCAGCAGTGACGGGACAGGGGGCACCGGGGAGCTGTTTTTT. This gives the protein CASSDGTGGTGELFF.

This chain connects TRBV10-1 to TRBJ2-7; D could derive from TRBD1 or TRBD2 (5 bases each). This CDR3 is built from 15 residues. Trimming took 4 bases from V and 0 from J, leaving 13 bases between them. Germline V gene sequence: CDR1 WNHNN, CDR2 SYGVQD (reference sequence). The CDR3 spells CASSVRDRSSYEQYF. The CDR3 nucleotides read TGCGCCAGCAGTGTAAGGGACCGGAGCTCCTACGAGCAGTACTTC.

The chain joins TRBV7-2 to TRBJ1-3; tentatively, D is TRBD1 (6 bases). Deletions cut 5 bases from V and 0 bases from J, with 11 bases between. CDR3 length: 15 residues. Germline V gene data show CDR1 as SGHTA and CDR2 as FQGNSA. The CDR3 protein is CASSRTEYSGNTIYF. The CDR3 nucleotides are TGTGCCAGCAGCCGGACAGAATACTCTGGAAACACCATATATTTT.